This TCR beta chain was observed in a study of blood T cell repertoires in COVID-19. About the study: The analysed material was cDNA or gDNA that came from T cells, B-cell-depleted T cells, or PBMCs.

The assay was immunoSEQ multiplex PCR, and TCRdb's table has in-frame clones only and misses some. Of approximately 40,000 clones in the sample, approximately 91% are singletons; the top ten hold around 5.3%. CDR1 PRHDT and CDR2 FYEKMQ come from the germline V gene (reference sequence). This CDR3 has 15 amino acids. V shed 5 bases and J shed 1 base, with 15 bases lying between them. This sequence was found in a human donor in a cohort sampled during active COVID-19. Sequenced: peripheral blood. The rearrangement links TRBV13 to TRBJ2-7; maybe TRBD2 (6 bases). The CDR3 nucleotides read TGTGCCAGCAGCCCGTTTGGGACTTCTTCCTACGAGCAGTACTTC. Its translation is CASSPFGTSSYEQYF.